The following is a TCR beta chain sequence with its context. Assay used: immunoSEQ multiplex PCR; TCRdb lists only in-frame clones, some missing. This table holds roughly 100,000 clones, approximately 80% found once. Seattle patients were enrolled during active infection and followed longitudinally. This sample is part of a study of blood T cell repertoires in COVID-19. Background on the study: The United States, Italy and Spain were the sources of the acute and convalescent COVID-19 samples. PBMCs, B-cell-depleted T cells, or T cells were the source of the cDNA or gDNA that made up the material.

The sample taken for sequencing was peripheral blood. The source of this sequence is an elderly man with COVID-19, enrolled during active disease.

The CDR3 sequence is CASSYSTQGAAHEQYF. The CDR3 nucleotides read TGTGCCAGCAGTTACTCGACGCAGGGGGCGGCCCACGAGCAGTACTTC. The chain couples TRBV6-6 to TRBJ2-7, with 8 bases fitting TRBD1. Unmatched junction bases numbered 9, after V lost 0 bases and J lost 5 bases. The CDR3 runs to 16 residues. Germline V gene sequence: CDR1 MNHNY, CDR2 SVGAGI (reference sequence).